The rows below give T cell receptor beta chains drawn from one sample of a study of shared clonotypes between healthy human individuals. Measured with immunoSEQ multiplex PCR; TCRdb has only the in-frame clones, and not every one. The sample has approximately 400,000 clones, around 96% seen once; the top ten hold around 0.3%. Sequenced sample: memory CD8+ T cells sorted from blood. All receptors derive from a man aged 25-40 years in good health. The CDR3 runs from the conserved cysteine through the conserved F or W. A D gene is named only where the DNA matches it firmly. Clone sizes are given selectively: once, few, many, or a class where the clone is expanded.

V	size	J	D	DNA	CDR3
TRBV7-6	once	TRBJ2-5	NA	TGTGCCAGCAGCTTAACCCGGGACCAAGAGACCCAGTACTTC	CASSLTRDQETQYF
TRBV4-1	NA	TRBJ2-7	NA	TGCGCCAGCAGCCAAGGGGTAACGGCTAACCCTTACGAGCAGTACTTC	CASSQGVTANPYEQYF
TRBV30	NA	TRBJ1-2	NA	TGTGCCTGGAGCCCAGGGGATGGCTACACCTTC	CAWSPGDGYTF
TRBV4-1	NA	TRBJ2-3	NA	TGCGCCAGCAGCCAAGGGGCTCTCACCACAGATACGCAGTATTTT	CASSQGALTTDTQYF
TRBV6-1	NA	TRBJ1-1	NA	TGTGCCAGCAGTGAATCGGTAGGACTCAACACTGAAGCTTTCTTT	CASSESVGLNTEAFF
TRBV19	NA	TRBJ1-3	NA	TGTGCCAGTAGTACCCACAGCTCTGGAAACACCATATATTTT	CASSTHSSGNTIYF
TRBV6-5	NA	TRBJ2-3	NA	TGTGCCAGCAGTACGGGGGATGCGCAGTATTTT	CASSTGDAQYF
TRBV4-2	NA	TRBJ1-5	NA	TGTGCCACTTCCCCCGGGGCAGATAGCAATCAGCCCCAGCATTTT	CATSPGADSNQPQHF
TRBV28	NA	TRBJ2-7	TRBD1	TGTGCCAGCAGTTTACCCGGACAGGGAAAAACTGTAAACTTC	CASSLPGQGKTVNF
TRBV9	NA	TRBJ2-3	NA	TGTGCCAGCAGCGGAAGCACAGATACGCAGTATTTT	CASSGSTDTQYF
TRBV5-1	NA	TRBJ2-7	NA	TGCGCCAGCAGCTTCTTATCCAGTAACGAGCAGTACTTC	CASSFLSSNEQYF
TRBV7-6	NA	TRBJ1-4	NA	TGTGCCAGCAGCTTTGGGGGGTCTAATGAAAAACTGTTTTTT	CASSFGGSNEKLFF
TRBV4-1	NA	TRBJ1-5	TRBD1	TGCGCCAGCAGCCTCGGACAGGGACCTCAGCCCCAGCATTTT	CASSLGQGPQPQHF
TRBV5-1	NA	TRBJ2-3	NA	TGCGCCAGCAGCTTAGAAAGACCCACAGATACGCAGTATTTT	CASSLERPTDTQYF
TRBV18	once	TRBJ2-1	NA	TGTGCCAGCTCACCCTTCCAGGGGGAGCAGTTCTTC	CASSPFQGEQFF
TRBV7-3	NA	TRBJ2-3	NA	TGTGCCAGCAGCCGGGACAACACAGATACGCAGTATTTT	CASSRDNTDTQYF
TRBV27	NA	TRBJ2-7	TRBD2	TGTGCCAGCAGTTTAGCGGGAGGGATCTACGAGCAGTACTTC	CASSLAGGIYEQYF
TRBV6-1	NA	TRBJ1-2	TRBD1	TGTGCCAGCAGTGCCGGGACAGGCTATGGCTACACCTTC	CASSAGTGYGYTF
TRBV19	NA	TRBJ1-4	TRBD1	TGTGCCAGTAGTATGCCGGGACAGGGACCTCACGGTGAAAAACTGTTTTTT	CASSMPGQGPHGEKLFF
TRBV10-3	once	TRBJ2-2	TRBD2	TGTGCCACCCTAGTAGCGGGAGGGCCTTGGAACACCGGGGAGCTGTTTTTT	CATLVAGGPWNTGELFF
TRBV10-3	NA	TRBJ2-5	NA	TGTGCCATCAGTGAGTCGAGGGGGGCCCTAGAAGAGACCCAGTACTTC	CAISESRGALEETQYF
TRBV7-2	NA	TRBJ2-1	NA	TGTGCCAGCAGCTTTTTAAACCCCTCCTACAATGAGCAGTTCTTC	CASSFLNPSYNEQFF
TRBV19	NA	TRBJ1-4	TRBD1	TGTGCCAGTAGTATCTCATTTGGGACAGCTCGCAATGAAAAACTGTTTTTT	CASSISFGTARNEKLFF
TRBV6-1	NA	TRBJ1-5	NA	TGTGCCAGCAGTGACAGGGAGAGCAATCAGCCCCAGCATTTT	CASSDRESNQPQHF
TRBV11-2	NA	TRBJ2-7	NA	TGTGCCAGCAGCAAAAACACCCCGGGGTTTGGTAGGTCCGAGCAGTACTTC	CASSKNTPGFGRSEQYF
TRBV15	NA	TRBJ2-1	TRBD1	TGTGCCACCAGCAGAGGACCTGGACAGGGGGATTCCCATGAGCAGTTCTTC	CATSRGPGQGDSHEQFF
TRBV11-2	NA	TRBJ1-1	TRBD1	TGTGCCAGCAGCCCGAGGACAGGGGGCAACACTGAAGCTTTCTTT	CASSPRTGGNTEAFF
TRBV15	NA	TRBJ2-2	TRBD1	TGTGCCACCAGCAGAGATATCAGGACAGGGAGAAGAGTTAGCGGGGAGCTGTTTTTT	CATSRDIRTGRRVSGELFF